The rows below give T cell receptor beta chains drawn from one sample of a study of Ad26.COV2.S vaccination and SARS-CoV-2 variants. Clones were read by immunoSEQ multiplex PCR, and TCRdb kept only the in-frame ones, dropping some. The sample has hundreds of thousands of clones; roughly 90% are singletons. The sequenced sample was peripheral blood, obtained in a trial of Ad26.COV2.S vaccine versus placebo. Receptor source: a person aged 18-60 years who received the Ad26.COV2.S COVID-19 vaccine or a placebo. CDR3s include the opening cysteine and the closing phenylalanine or tryptophan. The order of the fields is CDR3 length, V gene, clone size, CDR3 protein. Size is omitted from some rows. Given values are once, few, many or a class for expanded clones.

len: 14
v_gene: TRBV9
abundance: -
CDR3aa: CASSVGGVGQPQHF

len: 16
v_gene: TRBV3-1/TRBV3-2
abundance: -
CDR3aa: CASSQGAGTTNYGYTF

len: 15
v_gene: TRBV27
abundance: -
CDR3aa: CASSSTGPSYNEQFF

len: 15
v_gene: TRBV24-1
abundance: -
CDR3aa: CATSDLGSSTDTQYF

len: 14
v_gene: TRBV5-6
abundance: -
CDR3aa: CASSRDRGTYEQYF

len: 16
v_gene: TRBV5-6
abundance: -
CDR3aa: CASSSRLAGPLGEQFF

len: 15
v_gene: TRBV2
abundance: -
CDR3aa: CASSAGTANTGELFF

len: 19
v_gene: TRBV9
abundance: once
CDR3aa: CASSARSEGTGVYTDTQYF

len: 16
v_gene: TRBV11-3
abundance: -
CDR3aa: CASSLRQGLRGNEQFF

len: 15
v_gene: TRBV11-2
abundance: -
CDR3aa: CASSRTTAQTYEQYF

len: 15
v_gene: TRBV14
abundance: -
CDR3aa: CASSHRDRGNYGYTF

len: 13
v_gene: TRBV10-3
abundance: -
CDR3aa: CAISWGGNTEAFF

len: 15
v_gene: TRBV5-4
abundance: -
CDR3aa: CASSLPTGWGETQYF

len: 14
v_gene: TRBV30
abundance: -
CDR3aa: CAWSPGLVGYGYTF

len: 12
v_gene: TRBV30
abundance: -
CDR3aa: CAWSSSTDTQYF

len: 14
v_gene: TRBV13
abundance: -
CDR3aa: CASSLAYGTETQYF

len: 13
v_gene: TRBV2
abundance: -
CDR3aa: CASNRANTGELFF

len: 15
v_gene: TRBV6-2/TRBV6-3
abundance: once
CDR3aa: CASSYFTRATHEQFF

len: 14
v_gene: TRBV18
abundance: -
CDR3aa: CASSPPESNQPQHF

len: 13
v_gene: TRBV7-9
abundance: -
CDR3aa: CASSQDYAYEQYF

len: 15
v_gene: TRBV7-7
abundance: few
CDR3aa: CASSPTGGATDTQYF

len: 15
v_gene: TRBV24-1
abundance: few
CDR3aa: CATSTGQGGRQPQHF

len: 15
v_gene: TRBV3-1/TRBV3-2
abundance: once
CDR3aa: CASSQVSTLGETQYF

len: 14
v_gene: TRBV27
abundance: once
CDR3aa: CASSLGTSDSPLHF

len: 13
v_gene: TRBV29-1
abundance: few
CDR3aa: CSAQGQGGQPQHF

len: 15
v_gene: TRBV18
abundance: -
CDR3aa: CASSPEGQGREKLFF

len: 21
v_gene: TRBV3-1/TRBV3-2
abundance: -
CDR3aa: CASSQERLAGGPRVGAGELFF

len: 12
v_gene: TRBV11-2
abundance: -
CDR3aa: CASSLDNHEQYF

len: 15
v_gene: TRBV7-9
abundance: -
CDR3aa: CASSLVGGDTDTQYF

len: 13
v_gene: TRBV7-2
abundance: -
CDR3aa: CASSLGTGQPQHF

len: 10
v_gene: TRBV20-1
abundance: -
CDR3aa: CSAGAPVQYF

len: 13
v_gene: TRBV4-2
abundance: -
CDR3aa: CASSQGMEDTQYF

len: 15
v_gene: TRBV5-1
abundance: -
CDR3aa: CASSRQGPMNTEAFF

len: 12
v_gene: TRBV30
abundance: -
CDR3aa: CAWNGDRYGYTF

len: 12
v_gene: TRBV6-5
abundance: -
CDR3aa: CASSASGTAQHF

len: 16
v_gene: TRBV7-9
abundance: -
CDR3aa: CASSLGDRGSNQPQHF

len: 14
v_gene: TRBV18
abundance: -
CDR3aa: CASSPRQGSTEAFF

len: 11
v_gene: TRBV29-1
abundance: -
CDR3aa: CSGILGNEQFF

len: 14
v_gene: TRBV15
abundance: -
CDR3aa: CATSTRQSGTEAFF

len: 13
v_gene: TRBV3-1/TRBV3-2
abundance: -
CDR3aa: CASSQGRESPLHF

len: 13
v_gene: TRBV5-6
abundance: -
CDR3aa: CASSSGGRQGYTF

len: 16
v_gene: TRBV14
abundance: once
CDR3aa: CASSHRGLGDYNEQFF

len: 15
v_gene: TRBV5-4
abundance: once
CDR3aa: CASSLVTGQGTEAFF

len: 19
v_gene: TRBV10-3
abundance: -
CDR3aa: CAISQETSGSGRQKETQYF

len: 12
v_gene: TRBV6-1
abundance: few
CDR3aa: CASSDRGYEQYF

len: 17
v_gene: TRBV6-2/TRBV6-3
abundance: -
CDR3aa: CASSDLGTSGFTGELFF

len: 15
v_gene: TRBV6-2/TRBV6-3
abundance: -
CDR3aa: CASSSQSLAKNIQYF

len: 14
v_gene: TRBV5-6
abundance: once
CDR3aa: CASSLVEAGEKLFF

len: 19
v_gene: TRBV29-1
abundance: -
CDR3aa: CSVGGELAGGPTSTDTQYF